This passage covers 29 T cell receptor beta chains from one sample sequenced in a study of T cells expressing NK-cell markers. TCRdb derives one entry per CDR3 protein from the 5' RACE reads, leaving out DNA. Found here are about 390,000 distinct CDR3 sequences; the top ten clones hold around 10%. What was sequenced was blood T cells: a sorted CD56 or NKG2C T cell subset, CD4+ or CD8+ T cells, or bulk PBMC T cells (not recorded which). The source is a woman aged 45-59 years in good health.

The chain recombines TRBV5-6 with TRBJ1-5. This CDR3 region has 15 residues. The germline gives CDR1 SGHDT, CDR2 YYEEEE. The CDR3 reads CASSLFQSHNQPQHF.

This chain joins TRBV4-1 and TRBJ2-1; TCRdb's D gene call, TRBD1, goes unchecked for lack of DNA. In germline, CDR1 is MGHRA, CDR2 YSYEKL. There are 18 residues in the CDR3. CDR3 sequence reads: CASSQTRFAPETYNEQFF.

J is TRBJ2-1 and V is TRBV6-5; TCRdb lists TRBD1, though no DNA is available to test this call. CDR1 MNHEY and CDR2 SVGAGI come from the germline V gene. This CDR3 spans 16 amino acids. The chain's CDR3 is CASSYSRDPPGDEQFF.

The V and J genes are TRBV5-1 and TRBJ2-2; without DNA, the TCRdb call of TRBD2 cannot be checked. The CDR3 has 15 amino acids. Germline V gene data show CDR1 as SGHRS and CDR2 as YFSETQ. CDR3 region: CASSRERREDGELFF.

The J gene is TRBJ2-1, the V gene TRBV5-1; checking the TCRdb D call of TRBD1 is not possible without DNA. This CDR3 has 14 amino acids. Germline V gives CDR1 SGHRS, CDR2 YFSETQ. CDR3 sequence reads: CASSPTGGGNEQFF.

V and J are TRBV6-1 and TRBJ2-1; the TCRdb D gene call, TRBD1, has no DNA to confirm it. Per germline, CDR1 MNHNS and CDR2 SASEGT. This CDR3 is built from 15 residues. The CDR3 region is CASSEEWLLGTEQFF.

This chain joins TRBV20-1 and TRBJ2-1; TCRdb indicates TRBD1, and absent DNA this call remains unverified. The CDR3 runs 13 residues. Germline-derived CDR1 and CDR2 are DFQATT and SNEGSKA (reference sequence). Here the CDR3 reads CSARVGARDEQFF.

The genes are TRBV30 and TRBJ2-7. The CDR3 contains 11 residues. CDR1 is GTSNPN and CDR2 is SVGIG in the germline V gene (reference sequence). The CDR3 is CAWTQDYEQYF.

CDR3 residues: CASSQFEIQRVSLGELFF. The J gene is TRBJ2-2, the V gene TRBV23-1; no DNA is available, so the TRBD2 call from TCRdb remains unchecked. Being an ORF, TRBV23-1 has a function that is uncertain. This CDR3 comprises 18 residues.

CDR3 loop: CASSPHGAGGINEQFF. The chain uses TRBV7-3 and TRBJ2-1; there is no DNA to check the TCRdb D call of TRBD2. CDR3 length equals 16 residues. Germline assignment: CDR1 SGHTA and CDR2 FQGTGA.

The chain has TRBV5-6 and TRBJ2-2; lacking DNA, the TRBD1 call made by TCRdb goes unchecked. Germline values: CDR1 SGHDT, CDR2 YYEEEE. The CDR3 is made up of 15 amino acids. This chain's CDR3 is CASSRWDRNTGELFF. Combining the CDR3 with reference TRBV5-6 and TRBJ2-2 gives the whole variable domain DAGVTQSPTHLIKTRGQQVTLRCSPKSGHDTVSWYQQALGQGPQFIFQYYEEEERQRGNFPDRFSGHQFPNYSSELNVNALLLGDSALYLCASSRWDRNTGELFFGEGSRLTVL.

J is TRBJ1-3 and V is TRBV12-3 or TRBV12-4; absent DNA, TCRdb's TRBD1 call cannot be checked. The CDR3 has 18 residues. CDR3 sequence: CASSFTFDRVRSGNTIYF.

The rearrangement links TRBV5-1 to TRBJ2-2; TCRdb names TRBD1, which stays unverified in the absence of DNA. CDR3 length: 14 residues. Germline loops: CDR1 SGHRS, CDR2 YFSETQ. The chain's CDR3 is CASIRDRGTGELFF. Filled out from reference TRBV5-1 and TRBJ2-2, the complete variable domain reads KAGVTQTPRYLIKTRGQQVTLSCSPISGHRSVSWYQQTPGQGLQFLFEYFSETQRNKGNFPGRFSGRQFSNSRSEMNVSTLELGDSALYLCASIRDRGTGELFFGEGSRLTVL.

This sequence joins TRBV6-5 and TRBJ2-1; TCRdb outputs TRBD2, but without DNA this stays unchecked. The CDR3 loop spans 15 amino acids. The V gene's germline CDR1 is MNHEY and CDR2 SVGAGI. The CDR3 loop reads CASSPGTSPGNEQFF.

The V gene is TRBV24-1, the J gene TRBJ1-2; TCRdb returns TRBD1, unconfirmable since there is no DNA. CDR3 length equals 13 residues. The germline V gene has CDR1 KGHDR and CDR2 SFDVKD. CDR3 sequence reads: CATSSGENYGYTF.

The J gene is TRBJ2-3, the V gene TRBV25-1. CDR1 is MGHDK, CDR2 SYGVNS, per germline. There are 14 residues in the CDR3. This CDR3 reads CASSGAFGTDTQYF.

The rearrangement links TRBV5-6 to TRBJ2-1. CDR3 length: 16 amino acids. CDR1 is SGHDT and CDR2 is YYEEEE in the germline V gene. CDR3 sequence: CASSIRLATSYNEQFF.

The CDR3 spells CASSESSGNTIYF. The rearrangement links TRBV6-1 to TRBJ1-3. Per the germline V gene, CDR1 is MNHNS and CDR2 is SASEGT. The CDR3 has 13 amino acids.

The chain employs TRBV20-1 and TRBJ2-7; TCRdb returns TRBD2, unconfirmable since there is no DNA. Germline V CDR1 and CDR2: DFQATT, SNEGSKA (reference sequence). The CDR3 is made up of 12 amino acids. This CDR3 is CSARASGYEQYF.

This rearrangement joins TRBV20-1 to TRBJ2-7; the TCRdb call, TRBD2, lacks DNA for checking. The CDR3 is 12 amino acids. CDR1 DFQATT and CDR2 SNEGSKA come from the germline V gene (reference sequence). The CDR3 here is CSARLTSGEQYF.

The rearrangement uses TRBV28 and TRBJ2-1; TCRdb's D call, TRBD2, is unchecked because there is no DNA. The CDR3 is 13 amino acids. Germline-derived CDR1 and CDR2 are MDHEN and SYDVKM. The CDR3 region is CASNQREYNEQFF.

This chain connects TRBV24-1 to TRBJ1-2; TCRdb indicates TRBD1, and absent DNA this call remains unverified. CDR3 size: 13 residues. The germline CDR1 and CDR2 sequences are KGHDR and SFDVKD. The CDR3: CATSVTGLGGYTF.

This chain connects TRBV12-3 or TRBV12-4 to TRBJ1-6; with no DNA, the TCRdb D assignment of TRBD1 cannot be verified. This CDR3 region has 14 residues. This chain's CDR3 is CASSRTGLHSPLHF.

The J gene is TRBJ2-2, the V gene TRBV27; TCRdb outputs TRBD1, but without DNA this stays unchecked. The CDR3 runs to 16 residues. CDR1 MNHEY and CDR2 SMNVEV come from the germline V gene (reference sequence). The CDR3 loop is CASTGLTGRGTGELFF.

The CDR3 spells CASSRLTGTGANVLTF. This sequence joins TRBV4-1 and TRBJ2-6; the D gene TCRdb calls, TRBD1, cannot be checked with no DNA. The germline V gene encodes CDR1 MGHRA and CDR2 YSYEKL. The CDR3 covers 16 residues.

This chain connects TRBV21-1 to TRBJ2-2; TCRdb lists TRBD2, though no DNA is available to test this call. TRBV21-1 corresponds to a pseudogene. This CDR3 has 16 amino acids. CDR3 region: CASTSWTSGYTGELFF.

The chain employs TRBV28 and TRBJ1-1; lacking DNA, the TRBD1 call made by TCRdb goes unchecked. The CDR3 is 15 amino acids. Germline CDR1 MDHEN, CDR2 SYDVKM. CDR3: CASIQLGRGNTEAFF.

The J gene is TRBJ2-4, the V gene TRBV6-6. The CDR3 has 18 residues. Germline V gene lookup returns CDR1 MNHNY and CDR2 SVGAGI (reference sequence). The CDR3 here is CASSYRYRATDLKNIQYF.

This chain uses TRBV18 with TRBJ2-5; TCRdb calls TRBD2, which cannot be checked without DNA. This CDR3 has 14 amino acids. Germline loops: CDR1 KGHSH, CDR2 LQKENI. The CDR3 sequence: CASSPLAGDETQYF.